This T cell receptor beta chain was sequenced in a study of T cells in Graves' hyperthyroidism and ophthalmopathy. Trimming pared 6 bases from V and 1 base from J, leaving 15 bases between. The CDR3 runs 14 residues. Germline CDR1 is DFQATT and CDR2 is SNEGSKA (reference sequence). This clonotype turned up a few times. Its antigen is not identified. TCR beta CDR3 region amplification was performed from RNA transcripts. Initially, a first-round RT-PCR of the TCR CDR3 employed the HTBI primer set. TCRdb passed the multiplex PCR reads through MiXCR, listing each CDR3 protein once. Of around 390,000 distinct CDR3 sequences in the sample, about 15% were seen once. Study-wide findings and caveats: The model forecast ophthalmopathy, anticipating it by a median 6.5 months before onset. Blood also showed most of the thyroid clonotypes that were expanded above 0.001.

The chain employs TRBV20-1 and TRBJ2-5, with D possibly matching TRBD2 (5 bases). What was sequenced was blood. The clonotype was recovered from a woman in her 30s with Graves' ophthalmopathy. The CDR3 coding sequence is TGCAGTGCCGCCTCCGAGGGCCTCCAAGAGACCCAGTACTTC. It specifies CSAASEGLQETQYF.